This TCR beta chain was captured by sequencing in a study of cytomegalovirus exposure and HLA in healthy donors. Study in general: A data release that came early held roughly 85 million unique TCRs from HLA-typed donors. General study points: The authors enumerated 150 to 200 TCR beta chains as linked to cytomegalovirus. DRB1 had the most TCR associations and HLA-C the fewest, a later analysis found, with rates varying by HLA locus.

It was with 60 Vbeta and 13 Jbeta primers that the PCR ran. Per the original data handling: The count from a later analysis was 70 million to 85 million unique TCR beta chains, some 9.9 million of them shared. Assay: immunoSEQ multiplex PCR; the TCRdb copy retains only in-frame clones and omits some. Clone size and V and J calls were adopted from that table, with D and trimming inferred from the DNA. The sample has approximately 280,000 clones; approximately 90% are singletons. Trimming left V 0 bases short and J 2 bases short, with 9 bases between. Germline V CDR1 and CDR2: LGHNT, FRNRAP. The CDR3 totals 15 residues. Turning to this clone: No antigen is known for it.

The source is a young woman in good health and CMV-seronegative. The V call is TRBV12-5, the J call TRBJ2-3; D unresolved. The sample was PBMCs. CDR3 region: CASGLVQTFTDTQYF. In DNA form, the CDR3 reads TGTGCTAGTGGTTTGGTGCAGACATTCACAGATACGCAGTATTTT.